The sequence of this T cell receptor beta chain was determined in a study of blood T cell repertoires in COVID-19. Study in general: The origin of the acute and convalescent COVID-19 samples was the United States, Italy and Spain. PBMCs, B-cell-depleted T cells, or T cells provided the cDNA or gDNA that made up the material.

Per the authors' pipeline: By means of reference gene primer amplification, nucleated cell counts were estimated. Assay used: immunoSEQ multiplex PCR; TCRdb lists only in-frame clones, some missing. Clone size and the V and J calls come from that table; the DNA yielded D and trimming. This repertoire shows under 200,000 clones, 86% found once; its top ten account for roughly 7%. The sequence derives from a woman older than 75 in a cohort sampled during active or convalescent COVID-19. Sequencing was performed on peripheral blood.

CDR3 DNA sequence: TGTGCCAGCAGCTTCCAGGACACGAACACTGAAGCTTTCTTT. Residues: CASSFQDTNTEAFF. V and J are TRBV7-9 and TRBJ1-1; possibly TRBD1 for D (5 bases). Deletions cut 3 bases from V and 1 base from J, with 9 bases between. The germline V gene has CDR1 SEHNR and CDR2 FQNEAQ (reference sequence). The length of the CDR3 is 14 residues. The full variable domain, its missing parts supplied by reference TRBV7-9 and TRBJ1-1, is DTGVSQNPRHKITKRGQNVTFRCDPISEHNRLYWYRQTLGQGPEFLTYFQNEAQLEKSRLLSDRFSAERPKGSFSTLEIQRTEQGDSAMYLCASSFQDTNTEAFFGQGTRLTVV.